This record looks at one T cell receptor beta chain sequence and its context. Its antigen is not known. Profiled with immunoSEQ multiplex PCR; TCRdb holds only in-frame clones, not every one. The sample includes approximately 100,000 clones, about nine tenths of them seen just once. This sample was included in a study of T cell responses to AZD1222 COVID-19 vaccine. Background on the study: Pooled in the analysis were second doses at about 4 or about 12 weeks. Study-wide results and caveats: Increased Spike-specific TCR breadth and depth were observed after two AZD1222 doses. Most donors were white British and more were female, and clonal diversity was possibly underestimated. Among spike-specific TCRs, nearly half reportedly target unmutated variant regions.

The J segment lost 10 bases and the V segment lost 5 bases, leaving 9 bases of the junction unmatched. There are 14 residues in the CDR3. Per the germline V gene, CDR1 is SGHNT and CDR2 is YENEEA. The clonotype was recovered from an adult in good health. The genes are TRBV11-3 and TRBJ2-1, with 9 nucleotides matching TRBD1. The material was peripheral blood, obtained on day 0 of AZD1222 vaccination. CDR3 sequence reads: CASSPATGGREQFF. The CDR3 DNA sequence: TGTGCCAGCAGCCCAGCTACAGGGGGCAGGGAGCAGTTCTTC.